A single sample is the source of the 9 T cell receptor beta chains below, sequenced in a study of cytomegalovirus exposure and HLA in healthy donors. 60 Vbeta and 13 Jbeta primers were used in PCR. The repertoire was sequenced with immunoSEQ multiplex PCR; TCRdb's copy has only in-frame clones and lacks some. The table lists roughly 120,000 clones, 65% to 80% of them singletons. Sequences were obtained from PBMCs. The receptors stem from a human donor in good health.

The chain recombines TRBV11-2 with TRBJ2-2, with 13 nucleotides matching TRBD2. Germline assignment: CDR1 SGHAT and CDR2 FQNNGV. CDR3 size: 18 residues. The junction had 11 bases not matched to a gene; V was cut back by 3 bases and J by 7 bases. This chain's CDR3 is CASSFTTGLAGKGGELFF. The CDR3 DNA follows: TGTGCCAGCAGCTTCACAACGGGACTAGCGGGAAAGGGCGGGGAGCTGTTTTTT. Variable domain in full (rest from reference TRBV11-2 and TRBJ2-2): EAGVAQSPRYKIIEKRQSVAFWCNPISGHATLYWYQQILGQGPKLLIQFQNNGVVDDSQLPKDRFSAERLKGVDSTLKIQPAKLEDSAVYLCASSFTTGLAGKGGELFFGEGSRLTVL.

V usage is TRBV29-1 and J usage is TRBJ2-3, with D possibly being TRBD1 (5 bases). V was clipped by 7 bases and J by 4 bases, with 15 bases between them. The CDR3 extends over 13 amino acids. CDR1 is SQVTM, CDR2 ANQGSEA, per germline. This chain's CDR3 is CSARGWGADTQYF. CDR3 nucleotide sequence: TGCAGCGCCAGAGGATGGGGCGCAGATACGCAGTATTTT.

This chain joins TRBV27 and TRBJ1-2; D gene ambiguous. The germline gives CDR1 MNHEY, CDR2 SMNVEV (reference sequence). The V gene lost 7 bases and the J gene lost 4 bases, with 16 bases spanning the gap. This CDR3 comprises 14 residues. DNA for the CDR3: TGTGCCAGCAAGGTACTTTCCGGGAGCTATGGCTACACCTTC. Its translation: CASKVLSGSYGYTF.

The chain has TRBV5-1 and TRBJ1-2; D is unclear. Germline V gives CDR1 SGHRS, CDR2 YFSETQ. V was pared by 7 bases and J by 7 bases, with 11 bases between. The CDR3 consists of 11 residues. In DNA, the CDR3 is TGCGCCAGCCTGGAGCCCAGTGGCTACACCTTC. Its protein is CASLEPSGYTF.

The chain uses TRBV9 and TRBJ2-5; a weak D match, TRBD2 (6 bases). V was cut by 3 bases and J by 3 bases, with 18 bases left in between. This CDR3 contains 16 residues. Germline-derived CDR1 and CDR2 are SGDLS and YYNGEE. The DNA of the CDR3 is TGTGCCAGCAGCGACCAGTCTGCTAGCGTAAAAGAGACCCAGTACTTC. This encodes CASSDQSASVKETQYF.

The gene calls are TRBV19 and TRBJ1-2; weak D call: TRBD1 (6 bases). CDR3 size: 16 residues. Per germline, CDR1 LNHDA and CDR2 SQIVND (reference sequence). Trimming took 4 bases from V and 0 from J, leaving 15 bases between them. The CDR3 nucleotides are TGTGCCAGTAGTAGGCGAACAGGGAGCCCTAACTATGGCTACACCTTC. Translated: CASSRRTGSPNYGYTF.

This chain joins TRBV28 and TRBJ1-2; TRBD1 aligns across 9 bases. This CDR3 has 17 amino acids. The V and J ends lost 5 bases and 4 bases, in that order; junction bases with no gene match: 14. The V gene's germline CDR1 is MDHEN and CDR2 SYDVKM. The CDR3 coding sequence is TGTGCCAGCAGTGAGGAGGAACAGGGGGCGACGGGCTATGGCTACACCTTC. Amino acid sequence: CASSEEEQGATGYGYTF.

The chain joins TRBV6-5 to TRBJ1-4; TRBD1 matches 7 bases. From germline, CDR1 is MNHEY and CDR2 SVGAGI. The V gene end was trimmed by 11 bases and the J gene end by 2 bases; junction bases not matched to a gene: 8. CDR3 length equals 14 residues. CDR3 amino acids: CASLPGQTNEKLFF. The CDR3 DNA sequence: TGTGCCTCATTACCGGGACAGACTAATGAAAAACTGTTTTTT.

The chain is built from TRBV4-1 and TRBJ1-6, with D uncertain. This CDR3 region has 13 residues. V was cut by 2 bases and J by 7 bases, with 6 bases left in between. Germline V CDR1 and CDR2: MGHRA, YSYEKL. The chain's CDR3 is CASSQPGNSPLHF. In DNA form, the CDR3 reads TGCGCCAGCAGCCAACCAGGAAATTCACCCCTCCACTTT.